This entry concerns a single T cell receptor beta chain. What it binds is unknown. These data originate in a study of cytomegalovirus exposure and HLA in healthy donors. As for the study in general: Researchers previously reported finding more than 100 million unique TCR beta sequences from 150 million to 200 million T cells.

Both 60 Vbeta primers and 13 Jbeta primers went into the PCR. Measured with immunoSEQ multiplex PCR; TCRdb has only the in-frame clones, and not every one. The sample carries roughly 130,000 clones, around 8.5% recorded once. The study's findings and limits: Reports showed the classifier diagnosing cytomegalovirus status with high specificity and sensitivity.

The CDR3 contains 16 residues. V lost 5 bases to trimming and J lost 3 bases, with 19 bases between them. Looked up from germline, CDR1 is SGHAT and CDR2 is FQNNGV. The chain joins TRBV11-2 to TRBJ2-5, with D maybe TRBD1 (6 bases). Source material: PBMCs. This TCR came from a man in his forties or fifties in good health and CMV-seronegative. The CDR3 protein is CASSPTRGSEKETQYF. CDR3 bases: TGTGCCAGCAGCCCAACCAGGGGTTCAGAGAAAGAGACCCAGTACTTC.